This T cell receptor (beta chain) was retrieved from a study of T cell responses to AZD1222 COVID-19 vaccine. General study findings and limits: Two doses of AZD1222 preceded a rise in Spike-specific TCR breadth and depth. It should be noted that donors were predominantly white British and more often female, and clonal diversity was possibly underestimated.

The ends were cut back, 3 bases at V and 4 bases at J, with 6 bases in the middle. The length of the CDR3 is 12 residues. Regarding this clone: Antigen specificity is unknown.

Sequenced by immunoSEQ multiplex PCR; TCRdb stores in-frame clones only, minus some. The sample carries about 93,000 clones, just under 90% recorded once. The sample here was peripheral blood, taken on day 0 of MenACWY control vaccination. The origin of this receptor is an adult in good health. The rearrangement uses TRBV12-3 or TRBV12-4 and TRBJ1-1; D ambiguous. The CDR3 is CASSFFGTEAFF. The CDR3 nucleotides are TGTGCCAGCAGTTTCTTTGGCACTGAAGCTTTCTTT.